The T cell receptor (beta chain) under discussion was sequenced for a study of T cell responses to AZD1222 COVID-19 vaccine. Points from the study as a whole: Mostly white British, mostly female donors; authors suggested clonal diversity may be underestimated. Only a handful of AZD1222 recipients tested seropositive at baseline. Nearly half of spike-specific TCRs reportedly target unmutated variant regions.

Clones were read by immunoSEQ multiplex PCR, and TCRdb kept only the in-frame ones, dropping some. The data contain around 120,000 clones, about 90% of them singletons. As to this clone: Its antigen remains unidentified.

The CDR3 extends over 12 amino acids. Germline-derived CDR1 and CDR2 are SNHLY and FYNNEI. V lost 7 bases and J lost 2, with 7 bases in between. The V gene is TRBV2, the J gene TRBJ2-3, with D hard to call. This receptor was identified in an adult in good health. Sample: peripheral blood, taken on day 0 of AZD1222 vaccination. DNA of the CDR3: TGTGCCAGCAACCAACACACAGATACGCAGTATTTT. It codes for CASNQHTDTQYF.